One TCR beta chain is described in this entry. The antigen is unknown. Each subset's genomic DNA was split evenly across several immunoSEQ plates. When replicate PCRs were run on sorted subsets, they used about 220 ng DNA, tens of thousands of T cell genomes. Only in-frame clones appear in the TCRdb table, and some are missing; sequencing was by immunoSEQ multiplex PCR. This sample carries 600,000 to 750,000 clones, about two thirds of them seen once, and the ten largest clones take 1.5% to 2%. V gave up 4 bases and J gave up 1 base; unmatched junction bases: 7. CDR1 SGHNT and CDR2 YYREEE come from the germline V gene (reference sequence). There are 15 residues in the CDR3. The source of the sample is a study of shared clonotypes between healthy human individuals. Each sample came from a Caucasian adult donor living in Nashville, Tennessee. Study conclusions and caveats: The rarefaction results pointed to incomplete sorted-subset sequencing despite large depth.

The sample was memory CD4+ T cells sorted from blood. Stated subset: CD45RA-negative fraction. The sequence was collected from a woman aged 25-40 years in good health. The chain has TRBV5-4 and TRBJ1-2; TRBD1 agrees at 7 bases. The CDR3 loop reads CASSLGRDSNYGYTF. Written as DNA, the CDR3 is TGTGCCAGCAGCCTGGGGCGGGACAGTAACTATGGCTACACCTTC.